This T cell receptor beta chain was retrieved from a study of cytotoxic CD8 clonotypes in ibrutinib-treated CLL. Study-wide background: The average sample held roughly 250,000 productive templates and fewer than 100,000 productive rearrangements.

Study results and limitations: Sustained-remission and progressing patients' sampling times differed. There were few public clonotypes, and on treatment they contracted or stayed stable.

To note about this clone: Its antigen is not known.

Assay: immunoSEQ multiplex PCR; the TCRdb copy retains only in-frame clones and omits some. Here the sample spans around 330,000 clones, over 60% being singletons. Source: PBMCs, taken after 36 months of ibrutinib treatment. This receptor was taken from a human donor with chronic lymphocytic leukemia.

CDR3 sequence reads: CASSTGTQNVLTF. The CDR3 nucleotides are TGTGCCAGTAGTACCGGGACTCAAAACGTCCTGACTTTC. The chain recombines TRBV19 with TRBJ2-6, with D possibly being TRBD2 (6 bases). CDR3 size: 13 residues. Germline V gene lookup returns CDR1 LNHDA and CDR2 SQIVND (reference sequence). Trimming took 4 bases from V and 10 from J, leaving 11 bases between them. Combining the CDR3 with reference TRBV19 and TRBJ2-6 gives the whole variable domain DGGITQSPKYLFRKEGQNVTLSCEQNLNHDAMYWYRQDPGQGLRLIYYSQIVNDFQKGDIAEGYSVSREKKESFPLTVTSAQKNPTAFYLCASSTGTQNVLTFGAGSRLTVL.